This TCR beta chain was sequenced during a study of T cell responses to AZD1222 COVID-19 vaccine. The study's findings and limits: Two AZD1222 doses significantly raised spike-specific TCR breadth and depth over controls. None of the repertoires were sampled until the peak T cell response had passed. White British ancestry dominated among donors, who included more females, and clonal diversity was possibly underestimated.

Second-dose recipients at about 4 or about 12 weeks were treated as one pooled group. Of note for this clone: Its antigen is as yet unknown.

TCRdb's copy holds only in-frame clones and misses some; the assay was immunoSEQ multiplex PCR. The sample carries 150,000 to 200,000 clones, approximately 91% recorded once. This receptor was taken from an adult who received the AZD1222 COVID-19 vaccine. Sequences were derived from peripheral blood, sampled 28 days after the second AZD1222 dose.

The CDR3 spells CASSVGGSYNSPLHF. The CDR3 DNA follows: TGTGCCAGCAGCGTGGGGGGCTCTTATAATTCACCCCTCCACTTT. The V gene is TRBV9, the J gene TRBJ1-6, with D perhaps matching TRBD1 (6 bases). Germline CDR1 reads SGDLS; CDR2 reads YYNGEE. Trimming pared 2 bases from V and 4 bases from J, leaving 10 bases between. The CDR3 runs 15 residues.